The next 15 T cell receptor beta chains were all read from a single sample in a study of identical twins. One entry per CDR3 protein results from TCRdb running MiXCR on the 5' RACE reads. The sample includes around 690,000 distinct CDR3 sequences, approximately 22% of them seen just once. These data were also filed under a second study, of T cells expressing NK-cell markers.

The sample taken for sequencing was PBMCs. These receptors were collected from a woman between 18 and 30 years old in good health.

This rearrangement joins TRBV12-3 or TRBV12-4 to TRBJ2-3, with 8 bases matching TRBD1. The length of the CDR3 is 15 residues. The junction had 10 bases not matched to a gene; V was cut back by 6 bases and J by 5 bases. The CDR3: CASSEFPTGVDTQYF. DNA for the CDR3: TGTGCCAGCAGCGAATTCCCGACAGGGGTAGATACGCAGTATTTT.

This clonotype was seen ten or more times. The V gene is TRBV20-1, the J gene TRBJ2-2; D remains unclear. Germline-derived CDR1 and CDR2 are DFQATT and SNEGSKA (reference sequence). The germline V and J ends were trimmed by 0 bases and 2 bases, with 4 bases remaining between them. The CDR3 contains 13 residues. CDR3 loop: CSARDGNTGELFF. The DNA for the CDR3 is TGCAGTGCTAGAGACGGTAACACCGGGGAGCTGTTTTTT.

This clonotype came up many times. CDR3 sequence reads: CASSLLFNDNFGYTF. CDR3 coding DNA: TGTGCCAGCAGCTTGCTCTTCAACGACAATTTCGGCTACACCTTC. The chain has TRBV5-6 and TRBJ1-2; D remains unclear. CDR3 length: 15 residues. V shed 1 base and J shed 8 bases, with 18 bases lying between them. The germline CDR1 and CDR2 sequences are SGHDT and YYEEEE.

The gene calls are TRBV4-3 and TRBJ2-1; D gene uncertain. Germline lookup yields CDR1 LGHNA and CDR2 YSLEER. CDR3 length: 15 residues. The V end was cut by 3 bases, the J end by 1 base, with 10 bases between. The DNA for the CDR3 is TGCGCCAGCAGCCAGTTGGACGGGTCCTACAATGAGCAGTTCTTC. This translates into CASSQLDGSYNEQFF.

The J gene is TRBJ1-5, the V gene TRBV15; no firm D call. This CDR3 comprises 16 residues. Germline V gene data show CDR1 as LNHNV and CDR2 as YYDKDF (reference sequence). V was trimmed by 3 bases and J by 5 bases, leaving 17 bases between them. DNA of the CDR3: TGTGCCACCAGCAGCCCCTTCGGGCGATTCTATCAGCCCCAGCATTTT. The encoded protein is CATSSPFGRFYQPQHF.

In its sample, this clonotype was seen many times. This chain joins TRBV6-1 and TRBJ2-1; TRBD2 aligns across 9 bases. CDR1 is MNHNS and CDR2 is SASEGT in the germline V gene. The CDR3 has 14 residues. J gave up 8 bases and V 7 bases, and 9 bases lay outside the gene matches. CDR3 nucleotide sequence: TGTGCCAGCACCCTCACGGAGCGGGGGGATGAGCAGTTCTTC. It specifies CASTLTERGDEQFF.

The sample holds many counts of this clonotype. This chain uses TRBV20-1 with TRBJ2-5; the match to TRBD2 covers 9 bases. This CDR3 spans 15 amino acids. Germline loops: CDR1 DFQATT, CDR2 SNEGSKA (reference sequence). The V and J ends lost 6 bases and 3 bases, in that order; junction bases with no gene match: 11. DNA of the CDR3: TGCAGTGCGCCCGGGACTGCGGGGGGGAAAGAGACCCAGTACTTC. This codes for CSAPGTAGGKETQYF.

This clonotype was found once. The V and J genes are TRBV7-9 and TRBJ2-2; D possibly corresponds to TRBD2 (6 bases). The CDR3 extends over 15 amino acids. The germline V gene has CDR1 SEHNR and CDR2 FQNEAQ (reference sequence). V was trimmed by 10 bases and J by 5 bases, leaving 20 bases between them. The DNA of the CDR3 is TGTGCCACCCCCGGGACTCCGGTAGTGACCGGGGAGCTGTTTTTT. Protein sequence: CATPGTPVVTGELFF.

This chain connects TRBV27 to TRBJ2-1, with TRBD2 matching 10 bases. The junction had 9 bases not matched to a gene; V was cut back by 8 bases and J by 8 bases. Per germline, CDR1 MNHEY and CDR2 SMNVEV (reference sequence). The CDR3 has 14 residues. The CDR3 is CASVSGRAGDEQFF. The CDR3, as DNA: TGTGCCAGCGTCAGCGGGAGGGCCGGAGATGAGCAGTTCTTC.

This chain connects TRBV20-1 to TRBJ2-5; D is perhaps TRBD1 or TRBD2 (6 bases each). CDR3 size: 14 residues. Germline V lookup: CDR1 DFQATT, CDR2 SNEGSKA (reference sequence). V was shortened by 4 bases and J by 5 bases, with 17 bases between the two germline ends. CDR3 region: CSANRAQGGETQYF. The DNA for the CDR3 is TGCAGTGCTAACCGGGCCCAAGGGGGGGAGACCCAGTACTTC.

This clonotype appeared many times. The chain uses TRBV11-3 and TRBJ1-2; the D is unclear. Per germline, CDR1 SGHNT and CDR2 YENEEA. The CDR3 is 12 residues long. V was cut by 5 bases and J by 7 bases, with 11 bases left in between. CDR3: CASSERIGGYTF. For the CDR3, the DNA is TGTGCCAGCAGCGAACGGATAGGTGGCTACACCTTC.

J is TRBJ2-4 and V is TRBV6-2 or TRBV6-3; no clear D gene. The ends were cut back, 6 bases at V and 1 base at J, with 13 bases in the middle. The germline CDR1 and CDR2 sequences are MNHEY and SVGEGT. The length of the CDR3 is 15 residues. This CDR3 reads CASRPLTSAKNIQYF. The CDR3 DNA is TGTGCCAGCAGACCCCTGACGTCGGCCAAAAACATTCAGTACTTC.

The chain combines TRBV20-1 with TRBJ2-3; 7 nucleotides agree with TRBD2. Germline lookup yields CDR1 DFQATT and CDR2 SNEGSKA (reference sequence). This CDR3 region has 15 residues. Germline trimming cut 0 bases from V and 5 bases from J; bases unmatched to any gene: 8. The CDR3 is CSARDRRENGDTQYF. Written as DNA, the CDR3 is TGCAGTGCTAGAGATCGGCGGGAGAATGGAGATACGCAGTATTTT.

The chain joins TRBV7-2 to TRBJ2-1; TRBD2 aligns across 16 bases. Per the germline V gene, CDR1 is SGHTA and CDR2 is FQGNSA. Unmatched junction bases numbered 8, after V lost 1 base and J lost 14 bases. This CDR3 has 16 amino acids. The CDR3 DNA reads as TGTGCCAGCAGCTTAGTGGGGACTAGCGGGAGGGCCGTGGAGTTCTTC. Protein sequence: CASSLVGTSGRAVEFF.

This clonotype has a count of ten or more. The V gene is TRBV9, the J gene TRBJ2-6, with D perhaps matching TRBD1 or TRBD2 (5 bases each). The V end lost 4 bases, the J end lost 1 base, and 12 bases lay between the germline ends. The V gene's germline CDR1 is SGDLS and CDR2 YYNGEE. The CDR3 is made up of 16 amino acids. In nucleotides, the CDR3 is TGTGCCAGCAGCCCTTCCTGGGGGTCTGGGGCCAACGTCCTGACTTTC. Translating it yields CASSPSWGSGANVLTF.